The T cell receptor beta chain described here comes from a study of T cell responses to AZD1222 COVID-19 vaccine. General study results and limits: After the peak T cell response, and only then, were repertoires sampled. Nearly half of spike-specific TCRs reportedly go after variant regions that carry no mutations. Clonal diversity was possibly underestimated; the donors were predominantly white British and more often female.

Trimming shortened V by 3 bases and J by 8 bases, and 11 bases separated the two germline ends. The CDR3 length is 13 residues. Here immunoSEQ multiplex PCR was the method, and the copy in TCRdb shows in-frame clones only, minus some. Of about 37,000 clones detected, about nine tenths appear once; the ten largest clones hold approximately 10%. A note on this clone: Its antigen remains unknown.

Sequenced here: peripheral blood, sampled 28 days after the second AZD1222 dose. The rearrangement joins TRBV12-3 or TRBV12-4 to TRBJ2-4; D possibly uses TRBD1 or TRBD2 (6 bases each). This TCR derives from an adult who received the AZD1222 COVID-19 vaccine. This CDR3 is CASSFSGEDIQYF. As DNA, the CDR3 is TGTGCCAGCAGTTTTTCAGGGGAGGACATTCAGTACTTC.